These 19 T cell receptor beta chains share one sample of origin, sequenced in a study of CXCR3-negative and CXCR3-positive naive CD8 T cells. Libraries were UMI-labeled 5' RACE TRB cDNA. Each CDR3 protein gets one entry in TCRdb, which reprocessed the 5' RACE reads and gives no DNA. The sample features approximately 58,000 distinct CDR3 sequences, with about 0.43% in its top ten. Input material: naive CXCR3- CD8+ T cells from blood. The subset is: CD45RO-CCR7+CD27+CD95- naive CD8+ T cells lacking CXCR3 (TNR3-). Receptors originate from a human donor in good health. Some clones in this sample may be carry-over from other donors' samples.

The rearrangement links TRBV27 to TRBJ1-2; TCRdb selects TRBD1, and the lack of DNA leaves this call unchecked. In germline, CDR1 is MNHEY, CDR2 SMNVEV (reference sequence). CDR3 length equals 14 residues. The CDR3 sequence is CASSLWQGEYGYTF.

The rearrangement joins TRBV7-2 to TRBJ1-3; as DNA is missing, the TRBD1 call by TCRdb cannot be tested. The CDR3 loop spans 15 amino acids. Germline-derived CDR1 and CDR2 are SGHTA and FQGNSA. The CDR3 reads CASSLDPGAGNTIYF.

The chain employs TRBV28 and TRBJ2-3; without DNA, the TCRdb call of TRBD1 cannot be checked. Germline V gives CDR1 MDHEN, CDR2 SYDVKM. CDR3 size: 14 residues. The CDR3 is CASSLFRAADTQYF.

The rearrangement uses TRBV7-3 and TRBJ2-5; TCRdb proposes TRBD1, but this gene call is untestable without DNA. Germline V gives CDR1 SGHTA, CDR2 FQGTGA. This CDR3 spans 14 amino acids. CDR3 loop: CASSPTGGSETQYF.

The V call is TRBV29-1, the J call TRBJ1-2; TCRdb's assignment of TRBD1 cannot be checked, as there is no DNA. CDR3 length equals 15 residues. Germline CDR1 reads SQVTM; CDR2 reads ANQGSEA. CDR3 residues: CSVERAGTGGYGYTF.

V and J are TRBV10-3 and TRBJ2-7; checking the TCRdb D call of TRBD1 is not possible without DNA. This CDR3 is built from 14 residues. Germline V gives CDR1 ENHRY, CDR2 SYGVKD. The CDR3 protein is CAISTGGLDYEQYF.

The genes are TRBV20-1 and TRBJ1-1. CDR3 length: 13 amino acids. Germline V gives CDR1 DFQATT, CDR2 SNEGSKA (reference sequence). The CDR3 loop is CSARGAGDTEAFF.

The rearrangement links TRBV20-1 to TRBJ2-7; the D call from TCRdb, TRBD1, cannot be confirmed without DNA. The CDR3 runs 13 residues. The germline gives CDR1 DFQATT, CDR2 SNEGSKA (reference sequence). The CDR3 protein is CSARDTQGREQYF.

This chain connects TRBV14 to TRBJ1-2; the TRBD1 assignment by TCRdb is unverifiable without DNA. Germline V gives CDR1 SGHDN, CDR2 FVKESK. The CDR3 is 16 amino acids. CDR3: CASSQDLQQGGYGYTF.

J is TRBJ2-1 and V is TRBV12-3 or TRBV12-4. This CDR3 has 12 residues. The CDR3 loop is CASTFVRREQFF.

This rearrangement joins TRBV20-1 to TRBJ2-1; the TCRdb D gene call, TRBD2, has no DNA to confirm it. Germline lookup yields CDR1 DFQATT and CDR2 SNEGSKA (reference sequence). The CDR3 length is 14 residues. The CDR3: CSASPGTSDYEQFF.

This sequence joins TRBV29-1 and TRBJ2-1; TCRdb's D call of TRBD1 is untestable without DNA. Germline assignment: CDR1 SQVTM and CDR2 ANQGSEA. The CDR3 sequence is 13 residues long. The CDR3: CSDRTSSYNEQFF.

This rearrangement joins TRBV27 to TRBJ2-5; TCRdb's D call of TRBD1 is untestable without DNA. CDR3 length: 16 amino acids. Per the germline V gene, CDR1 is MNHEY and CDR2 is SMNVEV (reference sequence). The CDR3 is CASSLTVGQFQETQYF.

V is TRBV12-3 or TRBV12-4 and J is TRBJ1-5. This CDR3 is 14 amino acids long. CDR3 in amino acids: CASSSRHLNQPQHF.

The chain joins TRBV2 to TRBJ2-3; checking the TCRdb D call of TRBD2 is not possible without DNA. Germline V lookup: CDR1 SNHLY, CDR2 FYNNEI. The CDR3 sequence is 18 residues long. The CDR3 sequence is CASSQGGMLAEDTDTQYF.

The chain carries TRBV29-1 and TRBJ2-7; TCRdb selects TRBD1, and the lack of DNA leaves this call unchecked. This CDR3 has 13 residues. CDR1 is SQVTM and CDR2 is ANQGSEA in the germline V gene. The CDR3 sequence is CSVGQGFSYEQYF.

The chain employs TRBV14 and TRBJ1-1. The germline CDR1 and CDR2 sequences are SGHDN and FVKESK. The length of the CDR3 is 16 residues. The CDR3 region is CASSQDGRVANTEAFF. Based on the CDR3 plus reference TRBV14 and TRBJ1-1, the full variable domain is EAGVTQFPSHSVIEKGQTVTLRCDPISGHDNLYWYRRVMGKEIKFLLHFVKESKQDESGMPNNRFLAERTGGTYSTLKVQPAELEDSGVYFCASSQDGRVANTEAFFGQGTRLTVV.

The CDR3 spells CASSMRTSGGYEQYF. The chain recombines TRBV19 with TRBJ2-7. In germline, CDR1 is LNHDA, CDR2 SQIVND (reference sequence). The length of the CDR3 is 15 residues.

The CDR3 reads CSALSSHNEQFF. The chain recombines TRBV20-1 with TRBJ2-1. CDR1 DFQATT and CDR2 SNEGSKA come from the germline V gene (reference sequence). CDR3 length: 12 residues.